Presented here are 18 T cell receptor beta chains from one specimen sequenced in a study of T cell changes during pregnancy in multiple sclerosis. Generated by immunoSEQ multiplex PCR, the TCRdb table keeps only in-frame clones and is missing some. Seen here are about 54,000 clones, more than 80% observed once, and the top ten hold 0.55% to 0.6%. Sequences were derived from CD4+ T cells from peripheral blood mononuclear cells, sampled in the first trimester of pregnancy. The origin of the receptors is a female donor with multiple sclerosis, enrolled in a pregnancy study.

This clone came up a few times. The chain combines TRBV7-3 with TRBJ1-2; D unresolved. Germline values: CDR1 SGHTA, CDR2 FQGTGA. Between the trimmed V and J ends, which lost 0 bases and 7 bases, there was a span of 12 bases. The CDR3 runs 14 residues. CDR3 sequence reads: CASSLTHEEAGYTF. In DNA, the CDR3 is TGTGCCAGCAGCTTAACGCACGAGGAAGCTGGCTACACCTTC.

This clone was found once. V and J are TRBV7-9 and TRBJ1-1, with TRBD1 as a possible D gene (5 bases). The CDR3 covers 16 residues. Trimming pared 5 bases from V and 0 bases from J, leaving 16 bases between. Germline V gene sequence: CDR1 SEHNR, CDR2 FQNEAQ (reference sequence). For the CDR3, the DNA is TGTGCCAGCAGCCCCTGGGCAGGGTTAATGAACACTGAAGCTTTCTTT. Protein product: CASSPWAGLMNTEAFF.

The J gene is TRBJ2-5, the V gene TRBV19, with D uncertain. The V and J ends lost 6 bases and 4 bases respectively, with 15 bases between them. Germline lookup yields CDR1 LNHDA and CDR2 SQIVND (reference sequence). This CDR3 is built from 14 residues. Here the CDR3 reads CASSPRVARETQYF. The CDR3 DNA sequence: TGTGCCAGTAGCCCCCGGGTAGCTCGAGAGACCCAGTACTTC.

The chain joins TRBV9 to TRBJ1-2, with D hard to call. The V and J ends lost 4 bases and 4 bases respectively, with 26 bases between them. The CDR3 extends over 18 amino acids. Per germline, CDR1 SGDLS and CDR2 YYNGEE. Here the CDR3 DNA reads TGTGCCAGCAGCCTCGAGGCCTCAGATGTTGGCCTTCGCTATGGCTACACCTTC. Encoded protein: CASSLEASDVGLRYGYTF.

This chain connects TRBV7-2 to TRBJ1-2, with D perhaps TRBD1 (6 bases). The CDR3 is 16 amino acids. Germline V gene sequence: CDR1 SGHTA, CDR2 FQGNSA. V lost 1 base and J lost 0, with 12 bases in between. CDR3 nucleotides: TGTGCCAGCAGCTTAGTGGGGGCTGGTGCTAACTATGGCTACACCTTC. Translating it yields CASSLVGAGANYGYTF.

The gene calls are TRBV11-2 and TRBJ1-1; D unresolved. The CDR3 extends over 13 amino acids. V lost 0 bases to trimming and J lost 9 bases, with 11 bases between them. The germline V gene has CDR1 SGHAT and CDR2 FQNNGV. In DNA, the CDR3 is TGTGCCAGCAGCTTAGAAGCCGTAACTCAAGCTTTCTTT. It codes for CASSLEAVTQAFF.

The V call is TRBV28, the J call TRBJ2-1, with TRBD2 matching 8 bases. Germline CDR1 and CDR2: MDHEN and SYDVKM. The CDR3 sequence is 15 residues long. V lost 8 bases and J lost 6; bases outside the gene matches: 12. CDR3 in amino acids: CASDSLTGGPNEQFF. The DNA for the CDR3 is TGTGCCAGCGATAGCCTTACGGGGGGGCCCAATGAGCAGTTCTTC.

The chain recombines TRBV7-2 with TRBJ2-5; TRBD2 agrees at 12 bases. The CDR3 totals 18 residues. Germline CDR1 is SGHTA and CDR2 is FQGNSA. The junction had 8 bases not matched to a gene; V was cut back by 2 bases and J by 1 base. In nucleotides, the CDR3 is TGTGCCAGCAGCTTACAGGTGCCGGGACTAGCGGGCCAAGAGACCCAGTACTTC. Translating gives CASSLQVPGLAGQETQYF.

The V and J genes are TRBV7-2 and TRBJ1-5; D unresolved. CDR1 is SGHTA, CDR2 FQGNSA, per germline. The CDR3 length is 16 residues. V shed 1 base and J shed 2 bases, with 12 bases lying between them. CDR3 region: CASSLVATTGNQPQHF. The CDR3 DNA follows: TGTGCCAGCAGCTTAGTCGCCACTACGGGCAATCAGCCCCAGCATTTT.

The genes are TRBV9 and TRBJ2-3; D is unresolved. Deletions cut 0 bases from V and 4 bases from J, with 6 bases between. The length of the CDR3 is 13 residues. Germline lookup yields CDR1 SGDLS and CDR2 YYNGEE. As DNA, the CDR3 is TGTGCCAGCAGCGTAGGGAGCGCAGATACGCAGTATTTT. This translates into CASSVGSADTQYF.

The chain links TRBV6-5 to TRBJ2-7, with 7 bases matching TRBD1. The CDR3 has 13 residues. Germline CDR1 and CDR2: MNHEY and SVGAGI. The V gene end was trimmed by 0 bases and the J gene end by 4 bases; junction bases not matched to a gene: 0. The CDR3 here is CASSYSTGYEQYF. As DNA, the CDR3 is TGTGCCAGCAGTTACTCGACAGGGTACGAGCAGTACTTC.

This chain uses TRBV18 with TRBJ2-1, with 10 bases matching TRBD2. The length of the CDR3 is 15 residues. Germline V CDR1 and CDR2: KGHSH, LQKENI. Trimming removed 1 base from V and 8 bases from J; junction bases left unmatched: 5. The DNA for the CDR3 is TGTGCCAGCTCACCACTAGCGGGGGGCGGGGATGAGCAGTTCTTC. The encoded protein is CASSPLAGGGDEQFF.

Notes on this clone: Mismatch with germline at one junction end may stem from a read error. Other DNA sequences within the sample encode an identical CDR3. The V call is TRBV5-6, the J call TRBJ1-2; possibly TRBD1 for D (6 bases). CDR1 SGHDT and CDR2 YYEEEE come from the germline V gene. CDR3 size: 13 residues. The CDR3 protein is CASSFGGAGGYTF. In nucleotides, the CDR3 is TGTGCCAGCAGCTTTGGGGGCGCGGGCGGCTACACTTTC.

V usage is TRBV10-1 and J usage is TRBJ1-4; 11 bases are shared with TRBD1. The CDR3 covers 17 residues. Looked up from germline, CDR1 is WNHNN and CDR2 is SYGVQD (reference sequence). Losses at the gene ends were 7 bases for V and 5 bases for J; bases not matched to a gene: 12. The CDR3 here is CASNRDRGARGNEKLFF. The CDR3 bases are TGCGCCAGCAACCGGGACAGGGGGGCGAGAGGGAATGAAAAACTGTTTTTT.

CDR3 sequence (DNA): TGTGCCAGTAGTACTAGGACGGGAGACTACGAGCAGTACTTC. Its translation is CASSTRTGDYEQYF. The chain has TRBV19 and TRBJ2-7, with D possibly TRBD2 on 6 matching bases. V was clipped by 4 bases and J by 3 bases, with 13 bases between them. Germline loops: CDR1 LNHDA, CDR2 SQIVND (reference sequence). There are 14 residues in the CDR3.

This clone was detected a few times. Here the CDR3 DNA reads TGTGCCAGCAGCCCAAAGAGGCGCCTGACAGATACGCAGTATTTT. Translation: CASSPKRRLTDTQYF. This chain links TRBV7-9 with TRBJ2-3, with no clear D. The CDR3 contains 15 residues. Per germline, CDR1 SEHNR and CDR2 FQNEAQ (reference sequence). The V and J ends lost 5 bases and 3 bases respectively, with 15 bases between them.

The chain combines TRBV7-9 with TRBJ1-1, with 10 bases matching TRBD1. This CDR3 has 14 residues. Losses at the gene ends were 5 bases for V and 5 bases for J; bases not matched to a gene: 5. From germline, CDR1 is SEHNR and CDR2 FQNEAQ (reference sequence). The CDR3, as DNA: TGTGCCAGCAGCGCGGGACAGGGGATGACTGAAGCTTTCTTT. Its translation is CASSAGQGMTEAFF.

The rearrangement uses TRBV15 and TRBJ2-2, with D perhaps TRBD1 (5 bases). This CDR3 is built from 14 residues. V lost 5 bases to trimming and J lost 7 bases, with 14 bases between them. The germline gives CDR1 LNHNV, CDR2 YYDKDF (reference sequence). CDR3 coding DNA: TGTGCCACCAGCCAGGGAAAACGTTTCGGGGAGCTGTTTTTT. Amino acid sequence: CATSQGKRFGELFF.